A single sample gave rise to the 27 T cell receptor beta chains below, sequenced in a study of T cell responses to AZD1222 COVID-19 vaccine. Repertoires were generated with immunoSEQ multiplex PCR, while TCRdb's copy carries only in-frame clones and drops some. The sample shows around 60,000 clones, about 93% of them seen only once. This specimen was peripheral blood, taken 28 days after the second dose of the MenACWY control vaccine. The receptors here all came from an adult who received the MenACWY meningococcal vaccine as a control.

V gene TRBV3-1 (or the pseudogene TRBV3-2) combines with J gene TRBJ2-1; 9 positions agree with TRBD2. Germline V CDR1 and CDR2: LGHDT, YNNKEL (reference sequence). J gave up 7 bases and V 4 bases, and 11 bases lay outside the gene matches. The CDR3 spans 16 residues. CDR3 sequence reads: CASSRIAGELSNEQFF. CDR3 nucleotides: TGTGCCAGCAGCCGAATAGCGGGAGAGCTGTCGAATGAGCAGTTCTTC.

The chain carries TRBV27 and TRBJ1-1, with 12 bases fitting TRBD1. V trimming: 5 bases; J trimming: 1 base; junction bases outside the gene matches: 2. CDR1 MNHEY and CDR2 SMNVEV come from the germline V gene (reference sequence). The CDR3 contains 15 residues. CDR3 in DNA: TGTGCCAGCAGTCCGGGACAGGGGGCGAACACTGAAGCTTTCTTT. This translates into CASSPGQGANTEAFF.

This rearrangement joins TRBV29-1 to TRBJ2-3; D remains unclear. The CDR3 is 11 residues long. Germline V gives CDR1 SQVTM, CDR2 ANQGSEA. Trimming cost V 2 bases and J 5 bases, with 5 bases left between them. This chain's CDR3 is CSVEFVDTQYF. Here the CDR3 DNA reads TGCAGCGTTGAATTCGTAGATACGCAGTATTTT.

CDR3 loop: CASRRQGFAYEQYF. CDR3 coding DNA: TGTGCCAGCAGAAGACAGGGCTTTGCGTACGAGCAGTACTTC. The chain employs TRBV2 and TRBJ2-7; TRBD1 matches at 7 bases. The CDR3 runs 14 residues. J lost 4 bases, V lost 6 bases, and 9 bases had no gene match. From germline, CDR1 is SNHLY and CDR2 FYNNEI. Full variable domain (rest looked up from reference TRBV2 and TRBJ2-7): EPEVTQTPSHQVTQMGQEVILRCVPISNHLYFYWYRQILGQKVEFLVSFYNNEISEKSEIFDDQFSVERPDGSNFTLKIRSTKLEDSAMYFCASRRQGFAYEQYFGPGTRLTVT.

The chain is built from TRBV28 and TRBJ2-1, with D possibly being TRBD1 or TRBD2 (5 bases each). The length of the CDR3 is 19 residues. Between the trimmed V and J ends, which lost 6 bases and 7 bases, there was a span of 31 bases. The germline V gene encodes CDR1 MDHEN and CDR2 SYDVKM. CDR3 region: CASSLLMTPLRDVRNEQFF. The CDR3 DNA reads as TGTGCCAGCAGCCTCTTAATGACCCCGCTCCGGGACGTGAGAAATGAGCAGTTCTTC.

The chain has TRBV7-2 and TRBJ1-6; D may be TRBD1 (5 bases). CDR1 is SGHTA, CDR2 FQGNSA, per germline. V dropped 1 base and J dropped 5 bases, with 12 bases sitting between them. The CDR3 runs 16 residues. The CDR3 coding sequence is TGTGCCAGCAGCTTAGGAGGCACAGGCCATAATTCACCCCTCCACTTT. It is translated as CASSLGGTGHNSPLHF.

Written as DNA, the CDR3 is TGTGCCAGCAGTTACACTCACGGACCAGGGGGTCCCTACGAGCAGTACTTC. This gives the protein CASSYTHGPGGPYEQYF. This sequence joins TRBV6-2 or TRBV6-3 and TRBJ2-7, with TRBD1 matching 7 bases. Per germline, CDR1 MNHEY and CDR2 SVGEGT. This CDR3 is 17 amino acids long. Trimming took 2 bases from V and 2 from J; bases not matched to a gene: 12.

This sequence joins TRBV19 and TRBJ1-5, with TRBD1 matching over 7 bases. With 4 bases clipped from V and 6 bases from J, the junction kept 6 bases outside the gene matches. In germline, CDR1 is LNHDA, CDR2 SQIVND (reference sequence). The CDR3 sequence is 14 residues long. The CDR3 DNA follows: TGTGCCAGTAGTACCTCACAGGGGCGTCAGCCCCAGCATTTT. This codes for CASSTSQGRQPQHF.

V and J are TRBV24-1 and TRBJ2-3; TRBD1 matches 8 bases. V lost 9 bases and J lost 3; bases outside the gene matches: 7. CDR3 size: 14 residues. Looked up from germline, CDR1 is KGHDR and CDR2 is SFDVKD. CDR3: CATGDRGRTDTQYF. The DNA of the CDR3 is TGTGCCACCGGAGACAGGGGAAGGACAGATACGCAGTATTTT.

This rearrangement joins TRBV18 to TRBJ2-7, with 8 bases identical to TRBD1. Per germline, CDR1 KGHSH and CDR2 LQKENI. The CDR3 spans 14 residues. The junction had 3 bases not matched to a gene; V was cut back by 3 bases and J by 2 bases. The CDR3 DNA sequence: TGTGCCAGCTCACCCACAGGGGGGACCTACGAGCAGTACTTC. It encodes CASSPTGGTYEQYF.

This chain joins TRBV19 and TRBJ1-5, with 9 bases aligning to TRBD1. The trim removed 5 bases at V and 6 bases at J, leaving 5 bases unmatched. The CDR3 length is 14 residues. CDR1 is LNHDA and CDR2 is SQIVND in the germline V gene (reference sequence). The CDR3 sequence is CASSGTGGGQPQHF. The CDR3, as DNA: TGTGCCAGTAGTGGTACAGGGGGCGGTCAGCCCCAGCATTTT.

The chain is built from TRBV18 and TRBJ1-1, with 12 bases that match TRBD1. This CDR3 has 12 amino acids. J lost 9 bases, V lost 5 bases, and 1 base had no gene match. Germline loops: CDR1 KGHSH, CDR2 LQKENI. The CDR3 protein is CASSGDRGQAFF. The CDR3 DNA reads TGTGCCAGCTCAGGGGACAGGGGGCAAGCTTTCTTT. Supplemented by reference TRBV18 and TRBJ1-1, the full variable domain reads NAGVMQNPRHLVRRRGQEARLRCSPMKGHSHVYWYRQLPEEGLKFMVYLQKENIIDESGMPKERFSAEFPKEGPSILRIQQVVRGDSAAYFCASSGDRGQAFFGQGTRLTVV.

CDR3 in amino acids: CATSTGRDYEQYF. In nucleotides, the CDR3 is TGTGCCACCAGCACGGGACGGGACTACGAGCAGTACTTC. The chain has TRBV15 and TRBJ2-7; possibly TRBD1 or TRBD2 for D (5 bases each). Trimming pared 4 bases from V and 3 bases from J, leaving 10 bases between. The germline CDR1 and CDR2 sequences are LNHNV and YYDKDF (reference sequence). CDR3 length: 13 amino acids.

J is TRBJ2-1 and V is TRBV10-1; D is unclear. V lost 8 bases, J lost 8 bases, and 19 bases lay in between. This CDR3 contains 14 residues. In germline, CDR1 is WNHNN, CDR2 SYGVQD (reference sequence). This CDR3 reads CASRRGSDNDEQFF. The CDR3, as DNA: TGCGCCAGCCGGAGAGGTTCCGACAACGATGAGCAGTTCTTC.

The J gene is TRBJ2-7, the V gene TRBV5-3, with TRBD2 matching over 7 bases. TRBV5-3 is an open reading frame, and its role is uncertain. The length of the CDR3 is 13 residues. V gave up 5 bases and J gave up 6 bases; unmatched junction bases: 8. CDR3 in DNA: TGTGCCAGAAGACCAAGACTAGCTCGCGAGCAGTACTTC. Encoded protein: CARRPRLAREQYF.

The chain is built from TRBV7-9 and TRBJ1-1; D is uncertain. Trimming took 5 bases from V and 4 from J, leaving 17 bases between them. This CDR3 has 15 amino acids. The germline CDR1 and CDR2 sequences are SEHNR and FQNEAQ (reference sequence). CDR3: CASSRANVRPTEAFF. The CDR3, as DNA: TGTGCCAGCAGCCGCGCTAACGTTCGACCCACTGAAGCTTTCTTT.

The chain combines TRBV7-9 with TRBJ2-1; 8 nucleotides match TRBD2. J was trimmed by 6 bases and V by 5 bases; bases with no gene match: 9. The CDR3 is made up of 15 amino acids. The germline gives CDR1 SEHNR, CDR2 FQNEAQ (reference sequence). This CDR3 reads CASSQPGLGVNEQFF. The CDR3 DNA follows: TGTGCCAGCAGCCAGCCGGGACTAGGTGTCAATGAGCAGTTCTTC.

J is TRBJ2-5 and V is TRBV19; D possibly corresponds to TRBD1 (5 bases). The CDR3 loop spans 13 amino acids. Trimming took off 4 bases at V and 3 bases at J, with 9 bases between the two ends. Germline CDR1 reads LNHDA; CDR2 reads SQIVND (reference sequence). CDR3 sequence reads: CASSTGKKETQYF. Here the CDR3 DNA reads TGTGCCAGTAGTACAGGGAAAAAAGAGACCCAGTACTTC.

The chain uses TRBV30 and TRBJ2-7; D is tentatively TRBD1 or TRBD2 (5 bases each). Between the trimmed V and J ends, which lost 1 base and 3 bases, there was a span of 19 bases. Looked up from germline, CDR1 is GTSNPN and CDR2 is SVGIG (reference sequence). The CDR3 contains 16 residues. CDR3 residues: CAWSGGPTAGIYEQYF. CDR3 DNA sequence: TGTGCCTGGAGTGGGGGACCCACCGCCGGGATCTACGAGCAGTACTTC. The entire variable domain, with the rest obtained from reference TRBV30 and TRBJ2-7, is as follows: SQTIHQWPATLVQPVGSPLSLECTVEGTSNPNLYWYRQAAGRGLQLLFYSVGIGQISSEVPQNLSASRPQDRQFILSSKKLLLSDSGFYLCAWSGGPTAGIYEQYFGPGTRLTVT.

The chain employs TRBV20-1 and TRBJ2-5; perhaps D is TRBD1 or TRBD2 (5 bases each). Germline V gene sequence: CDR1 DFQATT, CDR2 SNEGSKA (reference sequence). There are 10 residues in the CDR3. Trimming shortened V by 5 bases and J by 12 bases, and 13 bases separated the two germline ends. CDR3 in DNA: TGCAGTGCTTATCTCTTGGGGGAGTACTTC. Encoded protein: CSAYLLGEYF.

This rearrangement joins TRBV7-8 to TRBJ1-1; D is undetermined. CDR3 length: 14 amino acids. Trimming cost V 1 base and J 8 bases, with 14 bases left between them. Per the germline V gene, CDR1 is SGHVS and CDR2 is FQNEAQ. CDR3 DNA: TGTGCCAGCAGCTTAGAGCGAATGAGGGCGGAAGCTTTCTTT. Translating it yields CASSLERMRAEAFF.

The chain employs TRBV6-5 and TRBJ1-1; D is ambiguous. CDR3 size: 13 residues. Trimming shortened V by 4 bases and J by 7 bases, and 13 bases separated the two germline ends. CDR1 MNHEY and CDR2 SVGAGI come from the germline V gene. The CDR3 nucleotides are TGTGCCAGCAGTTTGATCGCCCGGGATGAAGCTTTCTTT. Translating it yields CASSLIARDEAFF.

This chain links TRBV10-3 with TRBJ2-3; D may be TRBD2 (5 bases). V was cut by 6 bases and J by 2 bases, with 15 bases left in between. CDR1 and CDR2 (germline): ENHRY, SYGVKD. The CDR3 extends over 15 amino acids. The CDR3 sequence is CAIRPREGNTDTQYF. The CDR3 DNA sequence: TGTGCCATCAGGCCGCGTGAGGGTAACACAGATACGCAGTATTTT.

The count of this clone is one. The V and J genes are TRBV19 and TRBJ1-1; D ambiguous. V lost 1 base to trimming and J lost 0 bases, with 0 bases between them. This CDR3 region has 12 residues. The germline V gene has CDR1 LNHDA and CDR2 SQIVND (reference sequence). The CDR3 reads CASSIVNTEAFF. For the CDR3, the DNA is TGTGCCAGTAGTATAGTGAACACTGAAGCTTTCTTT.

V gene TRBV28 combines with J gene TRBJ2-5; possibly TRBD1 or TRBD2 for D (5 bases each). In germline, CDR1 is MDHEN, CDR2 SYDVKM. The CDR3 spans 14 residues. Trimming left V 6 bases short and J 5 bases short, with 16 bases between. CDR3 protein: CASRSPGLVETQYF. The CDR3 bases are TGTGCCAGCAGGTCCCCGGGGCTGGTGGAGACCCAGTACTTC. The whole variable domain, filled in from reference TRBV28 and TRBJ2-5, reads DVKVTQSSRYLVKRTGEKVFLECVQDMDHENMFWYRQDPGLGLRLIYFSYDVKMKEKGDIPEGYSVSREKKERFSLILESASTNQTSMYLCASRSPGLVETQYFGPGTRLLVL.

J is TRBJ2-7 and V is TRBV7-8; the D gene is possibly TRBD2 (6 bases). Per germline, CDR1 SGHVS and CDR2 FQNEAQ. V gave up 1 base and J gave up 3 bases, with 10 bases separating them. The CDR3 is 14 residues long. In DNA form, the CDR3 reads TGTGCCAGCAGCTTAGATGAGGGAGGCTACGAGCAGTACTTC. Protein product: CASSLDEGGYEQYF.

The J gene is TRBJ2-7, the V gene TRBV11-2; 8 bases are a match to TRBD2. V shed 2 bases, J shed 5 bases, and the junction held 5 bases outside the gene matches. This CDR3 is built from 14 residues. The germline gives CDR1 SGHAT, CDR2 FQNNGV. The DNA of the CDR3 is TGTGCCAGCAGCTTAACAGCCGGGGGGGACGAGCAGTACTTC. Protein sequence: CASSLTAGGDEQYF.